This TCR beta chain was recorded in a study of blood T cell repertoires in COVID-19. This CDR3 is 17 amino acids long. The V gene end was trimmed by 1 base and the J gene end by 5 bases; junction bases not matched to a gene: 13. Germline CDR1 and CDR2: GTSNPN and SVGIG (reference sequence). In the source study's methods: From reference gene primer amplification, estimates of nucleated cell counts were derived. Profiling relied on immunoSEQ multiplex PCR, and the TCRdb table lists in-frame clones only, not all of them. V, J and clone size are taken as reported in that table, and D and trimming were inferred from the DNA itself. Of 100,000 to 120,000 clones detected, about 72% appear once; the ten largest clones hold around 7.3%.

The chain joins TRBV30 to TRBJ2-7, with 11 positions matching TRBD1. This clonotype was sampled from a woman aged 55-69 years with acute or convalescent COVID-19. The sequenced sample consisted of peripheral blood. Written as DNA, the CDR3 is TGTGCCTGGAGTGACGCTTTATCGGGACAGGGGGTCCACGAGCAGTACTTC. It is translated as CAWSDALSGQGVHEQYF.